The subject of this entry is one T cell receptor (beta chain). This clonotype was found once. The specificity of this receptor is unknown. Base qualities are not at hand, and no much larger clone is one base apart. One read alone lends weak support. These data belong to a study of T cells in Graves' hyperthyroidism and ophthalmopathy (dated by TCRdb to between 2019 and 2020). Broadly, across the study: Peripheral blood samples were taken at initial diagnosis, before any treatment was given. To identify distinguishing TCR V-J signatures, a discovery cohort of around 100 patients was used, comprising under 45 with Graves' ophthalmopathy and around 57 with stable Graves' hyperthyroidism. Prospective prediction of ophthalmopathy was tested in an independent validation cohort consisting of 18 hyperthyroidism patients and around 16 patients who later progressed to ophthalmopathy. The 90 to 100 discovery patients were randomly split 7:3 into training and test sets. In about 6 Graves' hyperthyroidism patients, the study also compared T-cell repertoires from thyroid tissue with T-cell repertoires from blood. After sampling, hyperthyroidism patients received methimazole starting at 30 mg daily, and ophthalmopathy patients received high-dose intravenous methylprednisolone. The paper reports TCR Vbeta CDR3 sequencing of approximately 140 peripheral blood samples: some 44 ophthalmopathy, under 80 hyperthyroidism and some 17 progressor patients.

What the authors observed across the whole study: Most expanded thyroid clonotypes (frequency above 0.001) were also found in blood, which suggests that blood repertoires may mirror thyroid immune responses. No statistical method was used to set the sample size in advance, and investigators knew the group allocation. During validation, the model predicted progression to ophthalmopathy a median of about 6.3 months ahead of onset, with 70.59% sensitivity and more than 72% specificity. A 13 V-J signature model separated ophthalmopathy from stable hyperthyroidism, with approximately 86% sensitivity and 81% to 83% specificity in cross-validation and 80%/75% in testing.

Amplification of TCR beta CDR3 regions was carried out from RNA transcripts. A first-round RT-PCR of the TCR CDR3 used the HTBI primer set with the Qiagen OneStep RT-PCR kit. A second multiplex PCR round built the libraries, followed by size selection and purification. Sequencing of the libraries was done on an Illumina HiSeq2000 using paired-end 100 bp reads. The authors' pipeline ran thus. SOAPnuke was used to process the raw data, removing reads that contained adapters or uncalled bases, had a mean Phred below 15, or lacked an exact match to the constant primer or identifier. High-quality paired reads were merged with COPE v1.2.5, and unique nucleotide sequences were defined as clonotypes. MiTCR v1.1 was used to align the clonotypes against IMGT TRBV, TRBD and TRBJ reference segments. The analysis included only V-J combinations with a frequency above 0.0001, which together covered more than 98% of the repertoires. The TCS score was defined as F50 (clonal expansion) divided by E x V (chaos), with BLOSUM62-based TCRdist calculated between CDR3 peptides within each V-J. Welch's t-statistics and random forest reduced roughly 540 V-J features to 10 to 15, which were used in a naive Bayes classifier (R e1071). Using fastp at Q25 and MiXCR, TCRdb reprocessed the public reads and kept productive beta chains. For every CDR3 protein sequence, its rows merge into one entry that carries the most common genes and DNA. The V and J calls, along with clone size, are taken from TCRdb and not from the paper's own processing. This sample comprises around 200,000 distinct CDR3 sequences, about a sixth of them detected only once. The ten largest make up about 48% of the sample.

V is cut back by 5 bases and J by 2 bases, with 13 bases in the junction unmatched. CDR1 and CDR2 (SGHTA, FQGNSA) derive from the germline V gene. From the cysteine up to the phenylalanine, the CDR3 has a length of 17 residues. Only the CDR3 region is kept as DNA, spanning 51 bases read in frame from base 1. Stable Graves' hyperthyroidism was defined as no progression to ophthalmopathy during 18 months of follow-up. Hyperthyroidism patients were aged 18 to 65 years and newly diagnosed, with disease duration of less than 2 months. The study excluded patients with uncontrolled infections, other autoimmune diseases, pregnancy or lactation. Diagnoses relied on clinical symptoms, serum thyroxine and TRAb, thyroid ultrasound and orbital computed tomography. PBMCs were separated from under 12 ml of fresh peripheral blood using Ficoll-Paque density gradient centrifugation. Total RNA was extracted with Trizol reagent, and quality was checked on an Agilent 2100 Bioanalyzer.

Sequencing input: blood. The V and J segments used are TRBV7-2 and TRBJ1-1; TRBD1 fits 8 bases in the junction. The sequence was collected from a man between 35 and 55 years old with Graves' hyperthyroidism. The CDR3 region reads CASSRPGQGRENTEAFF. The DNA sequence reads TGTGCCAGCAGCAGGCCAGGACAGGGAAGAGAAAACACTGAAGCTTTCTTT.